This passage covers 8 T cell receptor beta chains from one sample sequenced in a study of memory CD4+ T cells and cytomegalovirus serostatus. Single viable CD3+CD4+CD8-CD45RO+ cells were sorted as the memory CD4+ T cells. Repertoires were generated with immunoSEQ multiplex PCR, while TCRdb's copy carries only in-frame clones and drops some. This repertoire shows 45,000 or so clones, roughly 83% found once; its top ten account for 1.1%. The specimen sequenced was memory CD4+ T cells from blood. The receptors originated from an adult in good health and CMV-seronegative.

CDR3 region: CASSSALRADDQPQHF. DNA of the CDR3: TGTGCCAGCAGTTCCGCTCTTAGGGCGGACGATCAGCCCCAGCATTTT. The chain uses TRBV27 and TRBJ1-5; no definite D call. The CDR3 is 16 residues long. V lost 4 bases, J lost 5 bases, and 18 bases lay in between. In germline, CDR1 is MNHEY, CDR2 SMNVEV (reference sequence).

A note on this clone: This sequence may be a read error, since a much larger clone differs from it by one base. V and J are TRBV9 and TRBJ1-1; D remains ambiguous. This CDR3 has 13 residues. The ends were cut back, 0 bases at V and 1 base at J, with 4 bases in the middle. The germline gives CDR1 SGDLS, CDR2 YYNGEE. The CDR3 loop reads CASSVAANTEAFF. The CDR3 nucleotides are TGTGCCAGCAGCGTAGCCGCGAACACTGAAGCTTTCTTT.

The genes are TRBV6-1 and TRBJ2-1; D gene unclear. The germline V gene has CDR1 MNHNS and CDR2 SASEGT. Trimming left V 7 bases short and J 0 bases short, with 13 bases between. The CDR3 runs to 15 residues. The CDR3 nucleotides are TGTGCCAGCACCCCTTGGCAAATCTCCTACAATGAGCAGTTCTTC. This codes for CASTPWQISYNEQFF.

This clone was picked up a small number of times. The chain combines TRBV2 with TRBJ2-3, with no clear D. The germline V gene encodes CDR1 SNHLY and CDR2 FYNNEI. V lost 5 bases, J lost 3 bases, and 9 bases lay in between. The CDR3 has 13 amino acids. Written as DNA, the CDR3 is TGTGCCAGCAGTAACGGCCGAACAGATACGCAGTATTTT. Protein: CASSNGRTDTQYF.

The CDR3 DNA reads as TGTGCCAGCAGCTATCCCGGGACAGGGGCCAACGTCCTGACTTTC. Translation: CASSYPGTGANVLTF. The V and J genes are TRBV5-4 and TRBJ2-6; D may be TRBD1 (6 bases). CDR3 length: 15 amino acids. Germline V gene lookup returns CDR1 SGHNT and CDR2 YYREEE (reference sequence). The V end was cut by 3 bases, the J end by 4 bases, with 11 bases between.

CDR3 loop: CASSTRQGGTGELFF. In DNA form, the CDR3 reads TGTGCCAGTAGTACTCGACAGGGGGGCACCGGGGAGCTGTTTTTT. The chain couples TRBV19 to TRBJ2-2, with TRBD1 matching 9 bases. This CDR3 is built from 15 residues. Trimming removed 4 bases from V and 4 bases from J; junction bases left unmatched: 4. Germline V CDR1 and CDR2: LNHDA, SQIVND (reference sequence).

The chain is built from TRBV29-1 and TRBJ2-1, with TRBD1 matching over 7 bases. Germline trimming cut 2 bases from V and 7 bases from J; bases unmatched to any gene: 14. The germline gives CDR1 SQVTM, CDR2 ANQGSEA. CDR3 length: 16 amino acids. CDR3 sequence reads: CSVEIVRDSRINEQFF. In DNA form, the CDR3 reads TGCAGCGTTGAAATCGTGAGGGACAGCCGGATAAATGAGCAGTTCTTC.

The CDR3 region has the DNA TGTGCCAGCAGTGCCCAACCCGGGATACTCCCCAATGAGCAGTTCTTC. It is translated as CASSAQPGILPNEQFF. J is TRBJ2-1 and V is TRBV6-1; possible D gene TRBD2, 5 bases. The CDR3 extends over 16 amino acids. Between the trimmed V and J ends, which lost 4 bases and 6 bases, there was a span of 19 bases. CDR1 and CDR2 (germline): MNHNS, SASEGT.